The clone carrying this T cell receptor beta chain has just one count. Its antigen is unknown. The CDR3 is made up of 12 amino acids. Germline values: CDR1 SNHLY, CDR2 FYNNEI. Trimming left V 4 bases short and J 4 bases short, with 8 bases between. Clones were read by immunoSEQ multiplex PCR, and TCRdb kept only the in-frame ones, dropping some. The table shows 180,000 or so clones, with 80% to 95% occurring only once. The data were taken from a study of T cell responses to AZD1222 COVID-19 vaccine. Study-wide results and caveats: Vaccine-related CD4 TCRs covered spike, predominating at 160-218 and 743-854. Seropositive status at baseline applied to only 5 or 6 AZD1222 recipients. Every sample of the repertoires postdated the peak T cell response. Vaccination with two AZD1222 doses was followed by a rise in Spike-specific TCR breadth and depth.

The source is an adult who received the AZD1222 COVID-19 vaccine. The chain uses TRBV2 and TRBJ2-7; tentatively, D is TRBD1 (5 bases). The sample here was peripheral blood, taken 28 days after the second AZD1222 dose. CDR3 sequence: CASSAGPYEQYF. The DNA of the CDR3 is TGTGCCAGCAGTGCAGGGCCGTACGAGCAGTACTTC.